This TCR beta chain was observed in a study of blood T cell repertoires in COVID-19 (dated by TCRdb to the early 2020s). About the study as a whole: Samples covering the acute and convalescent phases of COVID-19 were provided by collaborators in the United States, Italy and Spain. The repertoires were released in a freely available public database intended as a resource for research on the immune response to SARS-CoV-2. Where available, HLA class I and class II types were taken from metadata supplied by the sample provider and were not determined by assay-based typing. The sample metadata nearly always contained a de-identified subject ID, COVID-19 status, age in years and sex. The prospective study material was composed of cDNA or gDNA derived from T cells, B-cell-depleted T cells, or PBMCs. Subjects who had been exposed to COVID-19, were actively infected with it, or had recovered from it provided the deeply sampled blood TCRbeta repertoires that made up the dataset. Samples came from the ongoing ImmuneRACE study (first 160 participants) plus 1,254 subjects from 6 global collaborators.

As to this clone: Its antigen is unknown. The input lacks base qualities; no much larger clone sits a single base away.

The collaborating institutions used their own protocols to collect whole blood in K2EDTA tubes. For TCRbeta analysis, collaborators shipped samples in one of three forms: frozen whole blood, isolated PBMCs, or DNA extracted from either of those sample types. The research as a whole found: The amount of clinical and demographic metadata varied by source and participant and was provided uncurated.

CDR1 and CDR2 are read off the germline V gene as SQVTM and ANQGSEA. The CDR3 contains 12 residues, cysteine and phenylalanine counted. The entry retains the CDR3 DNA only, 36 bases that are in frame from base 1. The junction shows trimming of 7 bases on V and 4 bases on J, plus 13 bases between the germline ends. The immunoSEQ Assay, a bias-controlled multiplex PCR, was used to amplify TCRbeta CDR3 regions from genomic DNA. The study's own analysis went as follows. The number of nucleated cells in each sample was estimated by amplification of reference gene primers within the assay. To quantify the absolute abundance of each unique TCRbeta CDR3 rearrangement, sequence reads were collapsed and filtered. For each sample, productive Simpson clonality was calculated by taking the square root of Simpson's diversity index across productive rearrangements. Sourced from immuneACCESS, this table was stored by TCRdb with only in-frame sequences that have V and J called. A share of the clones is absent; for the studies checked, an unresolved V gene accounts for under half, and the remainder has no known explanation. V and J calls and clone size are given by that table; D and trimming were obtained from the DNA. This sample gives 90,000 to 110,000 clones in total; around three quarters of them show up just once. The biggest ten clones account for approximately 4.2% of the sample.

The specimen sequenced was peripheral blood. The chain joins TRBV29-1 to TRBJ1-1, with the D gene not clear enough to name. The source of this sequence is a human donor in a cohort sampled during active or convalescent COVID-19. The nucleotide sequence is given as TGCAGCGGGACTACTCGGGGCACTGAAGCTTTCTTT. It encodes CSGTTRGTEAFF.